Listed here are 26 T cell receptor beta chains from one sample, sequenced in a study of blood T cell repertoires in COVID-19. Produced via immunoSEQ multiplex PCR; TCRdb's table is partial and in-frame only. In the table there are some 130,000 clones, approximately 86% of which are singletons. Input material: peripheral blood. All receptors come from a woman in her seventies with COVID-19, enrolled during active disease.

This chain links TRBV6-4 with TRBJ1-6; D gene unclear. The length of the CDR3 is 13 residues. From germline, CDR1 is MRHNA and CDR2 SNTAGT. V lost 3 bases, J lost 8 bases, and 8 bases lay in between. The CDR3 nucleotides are TGTGCCAGCAGTGAAGCGAGAGATTCACCCCTCCACTTT. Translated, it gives CASSEARDSPLHF.

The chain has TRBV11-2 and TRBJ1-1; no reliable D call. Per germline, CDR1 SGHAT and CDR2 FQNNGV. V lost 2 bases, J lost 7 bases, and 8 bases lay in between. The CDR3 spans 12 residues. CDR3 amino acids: CASSLNRGEAFF. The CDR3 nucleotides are TGTGCCAGCAGCTTAAACCGCGGTGAAGCTTTCTTT.

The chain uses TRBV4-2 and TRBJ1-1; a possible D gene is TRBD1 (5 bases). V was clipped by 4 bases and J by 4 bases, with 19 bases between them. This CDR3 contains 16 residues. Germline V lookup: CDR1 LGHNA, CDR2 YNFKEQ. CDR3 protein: CASSPSGTPAGTEAFF. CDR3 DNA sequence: TGTGCCAGCAGCCCTTCCGGGACCCCAGCGGGCACTGAAGCTTTCTTT.

CDR3 coding DNA: TGTGCCAGCAGCCTACTAGGACTAGCGGGGGGTTCTGGGGCCAACGTCCTGACTTTC. Protein product: CASSLLGLAGGSGANVLTF. The chain combines TRBV7-8 with TRBJ2-6; the match to TRBD2 covers 14 bases. CDR1 SGHVS and CDR2 FQNEAQ come from the germline V gene. The ends lost 5 bases at V and 1 base at J; junction bases unmatched: 7. The CDR3 sequence is 19 residues long.

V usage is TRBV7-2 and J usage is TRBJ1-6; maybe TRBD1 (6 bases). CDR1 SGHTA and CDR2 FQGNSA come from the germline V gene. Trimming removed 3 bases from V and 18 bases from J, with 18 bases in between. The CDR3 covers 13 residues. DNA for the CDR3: TGTGCCAGCAGCTTCGGGGAGGGGGTTCCCGCCCACTTT. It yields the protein CASSFGEGVPAHF.

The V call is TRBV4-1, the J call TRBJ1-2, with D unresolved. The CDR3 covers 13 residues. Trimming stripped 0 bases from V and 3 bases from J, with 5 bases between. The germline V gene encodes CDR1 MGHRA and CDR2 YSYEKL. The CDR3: CASSQDRDYGYTF. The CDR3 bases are TGCGCCAGCAGCCAAGACCGGGACTATGGCTACACCTTC.

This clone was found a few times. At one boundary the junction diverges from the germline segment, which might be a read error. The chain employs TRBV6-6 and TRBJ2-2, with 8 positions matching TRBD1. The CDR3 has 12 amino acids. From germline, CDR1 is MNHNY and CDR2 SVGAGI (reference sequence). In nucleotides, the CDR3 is TGTGCCAGCCGCCCAGGACAGGGCCCTTTCCGTTTT. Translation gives CASRPGQGPFRF.

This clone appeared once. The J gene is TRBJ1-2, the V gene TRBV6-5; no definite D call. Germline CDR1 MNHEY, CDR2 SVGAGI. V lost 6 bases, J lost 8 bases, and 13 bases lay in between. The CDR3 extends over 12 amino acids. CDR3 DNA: TGTGCCAGCAGCCGACGTGGGGAGGGCTACACCTTC. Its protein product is CASSRRGEGYTF.

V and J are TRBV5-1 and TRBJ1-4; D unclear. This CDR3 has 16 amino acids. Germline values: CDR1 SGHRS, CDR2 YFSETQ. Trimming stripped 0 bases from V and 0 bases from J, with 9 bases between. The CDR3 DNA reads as TGCGCCAGCAGCTTGGGGGAGCTTGCAACTAATGAAAAACTGTTTTTT. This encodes CASSLGELATNEKLFF.

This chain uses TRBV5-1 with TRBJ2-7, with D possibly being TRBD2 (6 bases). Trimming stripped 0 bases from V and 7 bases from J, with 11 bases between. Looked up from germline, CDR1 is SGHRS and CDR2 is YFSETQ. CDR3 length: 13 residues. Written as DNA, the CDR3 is TGCGCCAGCAGCTTGGAGGCAGGGAGGGAGCAGTACTTC. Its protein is CASSLEAGREQYF.

CDR3 nucleotide sequence: TGTGCCAGCAGTGGGGGGTGGCCCTCTGGGGCCAACGTCCTGACTTTC. Protein: CASSGGWPSGANVLTF. V usage is TRBV28 and J usage is TRBJ2-6; a weak D match, TRBD2 (6 bases). This CDR3 has 16 amino acids. V dropped 5 bases and J dropped 0 bases, with 11 bases sitting between them. Germline V gene data show CDR1 as MDHEN and CDR2 as SYDVKM.

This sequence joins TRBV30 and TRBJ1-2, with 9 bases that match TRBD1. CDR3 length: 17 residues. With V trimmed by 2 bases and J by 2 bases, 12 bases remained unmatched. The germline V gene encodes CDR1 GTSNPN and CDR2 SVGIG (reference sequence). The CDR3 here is CAWSTRFGTGKNYGYTF. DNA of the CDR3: TGTGCCTGGAGTACAAGATTCGGGACAGGGAAGAACTATGGCTACACCTTC.

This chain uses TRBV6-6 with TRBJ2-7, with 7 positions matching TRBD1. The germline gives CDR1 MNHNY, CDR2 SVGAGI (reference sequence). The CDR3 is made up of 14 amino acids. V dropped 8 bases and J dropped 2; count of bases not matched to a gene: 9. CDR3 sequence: CASGHWGTAYEQYF. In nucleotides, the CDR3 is TGTGCCAGCGGCCATTGGGGGACAGCCTACGAGCAGTACTTC.

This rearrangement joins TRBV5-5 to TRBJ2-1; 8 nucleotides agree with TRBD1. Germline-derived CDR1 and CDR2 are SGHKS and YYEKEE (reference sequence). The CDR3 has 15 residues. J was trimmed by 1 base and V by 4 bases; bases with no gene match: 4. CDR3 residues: CASSPGTGSYNEQFF. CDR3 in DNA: TGTGCCAGCAGCCCGGGGACAGGATCCTACAATGAGCAGTTCTTC. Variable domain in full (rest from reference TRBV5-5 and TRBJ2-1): DAGVTQSPTHLIKTRGQQVTLRCSPISGHKSVSWYQQVLGQGPQFIFQYYEKEERGRGNFPDRFSARQFPNYSSELNVNALLLGDSALYLCASSPGTGSYNEQFFGPGTRLTVL.

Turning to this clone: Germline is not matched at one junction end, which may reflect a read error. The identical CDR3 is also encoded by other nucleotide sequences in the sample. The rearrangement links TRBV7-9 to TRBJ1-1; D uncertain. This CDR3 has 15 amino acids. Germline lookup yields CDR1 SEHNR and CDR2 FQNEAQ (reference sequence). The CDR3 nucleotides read TGTGCTAGCAGCTTATTAGCCACCACGAACACTGAAGCTTTCTTT. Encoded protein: CASSLLATTNTEAFF. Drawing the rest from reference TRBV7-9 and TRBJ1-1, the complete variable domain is DTGVSQNPRHKITKRGQNVTFRCDPISEHNRLYWYRQTLGQGPEFLTYFQNEAQLEKSRLLSDRFSAERPKGSFSTLEIQRTEQGDSAMYLCASSLLATTNTEAFFGQGTRLTVV.

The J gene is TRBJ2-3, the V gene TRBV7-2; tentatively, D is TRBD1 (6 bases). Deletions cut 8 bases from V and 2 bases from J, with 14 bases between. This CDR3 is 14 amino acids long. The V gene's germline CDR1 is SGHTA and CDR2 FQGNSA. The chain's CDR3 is CASRSRQDTDTQYF. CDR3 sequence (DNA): TGTGCCAGCCGCTCCCGACAGGACACAGATACGCAGTATTTT.

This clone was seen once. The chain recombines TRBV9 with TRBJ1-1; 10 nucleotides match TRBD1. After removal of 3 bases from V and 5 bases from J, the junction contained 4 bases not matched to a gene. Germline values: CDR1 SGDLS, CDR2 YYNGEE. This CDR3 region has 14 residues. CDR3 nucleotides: TGTGCCAGCAGCGGACAGGGGGCGCGGACTGAAGCTTTCTTT. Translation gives CASSGQGARTEAFF. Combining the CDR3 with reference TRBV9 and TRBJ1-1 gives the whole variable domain DSGVTQTPKHLITATGQRVTLRCSPRSGDLSVYWYQQSLDQGLQFLIQYYNGEERAKGNILERFSAQQFPDLHSELNLSSLELGDSALYFCASSGQGARTEAFFGQGTRLTVV.

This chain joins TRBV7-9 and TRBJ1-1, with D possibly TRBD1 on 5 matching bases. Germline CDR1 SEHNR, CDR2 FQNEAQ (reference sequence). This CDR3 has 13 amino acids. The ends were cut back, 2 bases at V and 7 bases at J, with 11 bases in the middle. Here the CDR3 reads CASSLIQANEAFF. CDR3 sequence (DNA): TGTGCCAGCAGCTTAATACAGGCAAATGAAGCTTTCTTT. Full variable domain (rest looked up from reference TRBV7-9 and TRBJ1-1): DTGVSQNPRHKITKRGQNVTFRCDPISEHNRLYWYRQTLGQGPEFLTYFQNEAQLEKSRLLSDRFSAERPKGSFSTLEIQRTEQGDSAMYLCASSLIQANEAFFGQGTRLTVV.

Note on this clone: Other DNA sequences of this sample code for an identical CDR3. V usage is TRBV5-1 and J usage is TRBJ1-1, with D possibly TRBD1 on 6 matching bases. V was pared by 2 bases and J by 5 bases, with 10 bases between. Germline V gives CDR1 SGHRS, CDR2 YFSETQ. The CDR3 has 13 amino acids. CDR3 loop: CASSFKGDTEAFF. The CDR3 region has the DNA TGCGCCAGCAGCTTTAAGGGGGATACTGAAGCTTTCTTT.

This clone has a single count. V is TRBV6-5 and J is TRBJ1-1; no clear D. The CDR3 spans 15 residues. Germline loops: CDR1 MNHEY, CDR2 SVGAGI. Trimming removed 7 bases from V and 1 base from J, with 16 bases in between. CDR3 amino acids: CASILPGVSNTEAFF. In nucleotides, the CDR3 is TGTGCCAGCATCCTCCCGGGAGTTTCGAACACTGAAGCTTTCTTT.

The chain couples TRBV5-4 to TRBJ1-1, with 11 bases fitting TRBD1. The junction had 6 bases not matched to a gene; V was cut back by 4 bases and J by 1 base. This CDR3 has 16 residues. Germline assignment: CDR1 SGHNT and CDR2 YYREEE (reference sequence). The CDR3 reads CASSRGQGVGNTEAFF. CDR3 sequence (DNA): TGTGCCAGCAGCCGGGGACAGGGGGTGGGGAACACTGAAGCTTTCTTT. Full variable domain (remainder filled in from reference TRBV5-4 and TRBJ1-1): ETGVTQSPTHLIKTRGQQVTLRCSSQSGHNTVSWYQQALGQGPQFIFQYYREEENGRGNFPPRFSGLQFPNYSSELNVNALELDDSALYLCASSRGQGVGNTEAFFGQGTRLTVV.

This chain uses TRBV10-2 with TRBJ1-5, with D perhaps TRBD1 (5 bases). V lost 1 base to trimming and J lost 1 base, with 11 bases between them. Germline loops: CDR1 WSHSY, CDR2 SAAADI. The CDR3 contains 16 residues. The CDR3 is CASSEFGQLSNQPQHF. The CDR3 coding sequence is TGCGCCAGCAGTGAGTTCGGACAACTAAGCAATCAGCCCCAGCATTTT.

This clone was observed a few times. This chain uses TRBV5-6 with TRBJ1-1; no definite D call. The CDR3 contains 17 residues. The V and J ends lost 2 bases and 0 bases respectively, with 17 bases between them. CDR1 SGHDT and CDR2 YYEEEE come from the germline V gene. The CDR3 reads CASSLQRRSAMNTEAFF. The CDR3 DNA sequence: TGTGCCAGCAGCTTACAAAGGCGGAGCGCTATGAACACTGAAGCTTTCTTT.

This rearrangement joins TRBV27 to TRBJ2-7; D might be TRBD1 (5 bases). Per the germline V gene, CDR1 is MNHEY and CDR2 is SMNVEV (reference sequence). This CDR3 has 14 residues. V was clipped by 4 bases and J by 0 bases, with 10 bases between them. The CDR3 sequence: CASSYDRNSYEQYF. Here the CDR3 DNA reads TGTGCCAGCAGTTACGACAGAAACTCCTACGAGCAGTACTTC.

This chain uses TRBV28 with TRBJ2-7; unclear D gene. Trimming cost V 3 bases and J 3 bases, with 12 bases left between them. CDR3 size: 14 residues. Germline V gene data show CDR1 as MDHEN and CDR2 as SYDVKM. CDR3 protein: CASSFTQAIYEQYF. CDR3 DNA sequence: TGTGCCAGCAGTTTTACCCAGGCTATCTACGAGCAGTACTTC.

CDR3 coding DNA: TGTGCCAGCAGCTCTACCTTTTCCGGTGAGCAGTACTTC. It translates to CASSSTFSGEQYF. The rearrangement uses TRBV9 and TRBJ2-7; unclear D gene. Between the trimmed V and J ends, which lost 4 bases and 7 bases, there was a span of 15 bases. The CDR3 has 13 residues. Germline values: CDR1 SGDLS, CDR2 YYNGEE.